Listed below are T cell receptor beta chains from one sample, sequenced in a study of T cells in Graves' hyperthyroidism and ophthalmopathy. Each CDR3 protein is one row after TCRdb ran MiXCR on the multiplex PCR reads. The data hold roughly 500,000 distinct CDR3 sequences, with 46% observed a single time. Sequences were obtained from peripheral blood or thyroid tissue (not recorded which). These receptors all stem from an adult woman with Graves' disease, either hyperthyroidism or ophthalmopathy (not recorded which). Each CDR3 is given with its conserved first and last residue. D genes are given only for firm matches. Rows give clone size only sometimes, using once, few, many, or a class for an expanded clone.

d_call	clone_size	j_call	v_call	cdr3_nt	cdr3_aa
-	many	TRBJ2-7	TRBV7-3	TGTGCCAGCAGCTTAGAGGCAGGGGGGTCCTACGAGCAGTACTTC	CASSLEAGGSYEQYF
-	many	TRBJ2-2	TRBV7-8	TGTGCCAGCAGCCGAAATGAGGGTTCAAACACCGGGGAGCTGTTTTTT	CASSRNEGSNTGELFF
-	many	TRBJ2-7	TRBV7-8	TGTGCCAGCAGCTTAAATACTTATGCCTACGAGCAGTACTTC	CASSLNTYAYEQYF
TRBD1	-	TRBJ2-1	TRBV7-6	TGTGCCAGCAGCATACGGGACAGAAACAATGAGCAGTTCTTC	CASSIRDRNNEQFF
-	few	TRBJ1-1	TRBV5-1	TGCGCCAGCAGCTTACAGGGTAACATGAACACTGAAGCTTTCTTT	CASSLQGNMNTEAFF
-	-	TRBJ1-1	TRBV29-1	TGCAGCGTTACATGTTTGAACACTGAAGCTTTCTTT	CSVTCLNTEAFF
-	-	TRBJ2-7	TRBV2	TGTGCCAGCAGTGAGGTCACCACCTACGAGCAGTACTTC	CASSEVTTYEQYF
-	many	TRBJ1-6	TRBV7-2	TGTGCCAGCAGCAGGCAGGGAGTGCAAAATTCACCCCTCCACTTT	CASSRQGVQNSPLHF
TRBD1	-	TRBJ1-6	TRBV3-1	TGTGCCAGCAGCCAAGACCCTACAGGGGGCTCACCCCTCCACTTT	CASSQDPTGGSPLHF
TRBD2	-	TRBJ2-5	TRBV24-1	TGTGCCACCAGTGCCAAGGGACTAGCGGGAGTCAGAGAGACCCAGTACTTC	CATSAKGLAGVRETQYF
-	few	TRBJ1-1	TRBV29-1	TGCAGCATTGTGGGGCGGGCTTTCTTT	CSIVGRAFF
TRBD2	few	TRBJ2-1	TRBV7-6	TGTGCCAGCAGCTTAGTTAGCGGGGGGTCCTACAATGAGCAGTTCTTC	CASSLVSGGSYNEQFF
-	-	TRBJ2-7	TRBV20-1	TGCAGTGCGTTGCGGGGTCCCTACGAGCAGTACTTC	CSALRGPYEQYF
-	many	TRBJ1-2	TRBV20-1	TGCAGTGCTAGTCGGGCACAATTAAACTATGGCTACACCTTC	CSASRAQLNYGYTF
TRBD1	many	TRBJ1-2	TRBV27	TGTGCCACCCCCGACAGGGATGGCTACACCTTC	CATPDRDGYTF